This is a list of T cell receptor beta chains from one sample in a study of blood T cell repertoires in COVID-19. Using immunoSEQ multiplex PCR, the repertoire was profiled, and TCRdb retains in-frame clones only, with some absent. The table records tens of thousands of clones, more than 75% of them present only once. What was sequenced was peripheral blood. These receptors were obtained from a human donor in a cohort sampled during active COVID-19. The donor label of this sample is uncertain. The CDR3 runs from the conserved cysteine through the conserved F or W. Each record gives: J gene, clone size, V gene, D gene, CDR3 DNA, CDR3 protein. A D gene is named only where the DNA matches it firmly. A clone size is listed for some rows: how often the clone was seen (once, few, many), or a class if it is expanded.

TRBJ1-6 | . | TRBV7-6 | . | TGTGCCAGCAGCTTAGGGACAGATTATAATTCACCCCTCCACTTT | CASSLGTDYNSPLHF
TRBJ2-7 | . | TRBV9 | . | TGTGCCAGCAGCGTAGGAGCTGGCTACGAGCAGTACTTC | CASSVGAGYEQYF
TRBJ2-7 | . | TRBV5-1 | TRBD1 | TGCGCCAGCAGCTTCGGGACAGGGCCTGGCGAGCAGTACTTC | CASSFGTGPGEQYF
TRBJ2-5 | . | TRBV4-1 | TRBD1 | TGCGCCAGCAGCCAAGATCTAACAGGGGGCTTGAACTTC | CASSQDLTGGLNF
TRBJ1-4 | once | TRBV7-8 | . | TGTGCCAGCGGAATACAGGGAACTAATGAAAAACTGTTTTTT | CASGIQGTNEKLFF
TRBJ1-2 | . | TRBV5-4 | . | TGTGCCAGCAGCAGCCGGACAGACTATGGCTACACCTTC | CASSSRTDYGYTF
TRBJ1-6 | . | TRBV2 | TRBD1 | TGTGCCAGCAGCTCACAGGGGACCTATAATTCACCCCTCCACTTT | CASSSQGTYNSPLHF
TRBJ1-1 | . | TRBV9 | TRBD1 | TGTGCCAGCAGCGTAGGTCTCAGGGGGGACACTGAAGCTTTCTTT | CASSVGLRGDTEAFF
TRBJ2-5 | . | TRBV28 | TRBD2 | TGTGCCAGCAGTAAACTAGCGGGGGCCGGGGCAGAGACCCAGTACTTC | CASSKLAGAGAETQYF
TRBJ2-3 | . | TRBV5-1 | TRBD2 | TGCGCCAGCAGCTACGGGGGGGCTGGCACAGATACGCAGTATTTT | CASSYGGAGTDTQYF
TRBJ2-5 | . | TRBV5-1 | . | TGCGCCAGCAGCTTGCCCTACCAAGAGACCCAGTACTTC | CASSLPYQETQYF
TRBJ2-2 | . | TRBV10-3 | . | TGTGCCATCAGTGGGACAGCGCCTTCGAACACCGGGGAGCTGTTTTTT | CAISGTAPSNTGELFF
TRBJ1-3 | once | TRBV5-6 | TRBD1 | TGTGCCAGCAGCACTGACAGGGGGAGATCCGGAAACACCATATATTTT | CASSTDRGRSGNTIYF
TRBJ1-1 | few | TRBV5-1 | . | TGCGCCAGCAGCTTGGGGAGTAGCACTGAAGCTTTCTTT | CASSLGSSTEAFF
TRBJ1-2 | . | TRBV29-1 | TRBD1 | TGCAGCGTTGACACCCCACAGGGAGAGGGGGCGAACTATGGCTACACCTTC | CSVDTPQGEGANYGYTF
TRBJ1-1 | . | TRBV23-1 | TRBD1 | TGCGCCAGCAGTCAGTACAGGGGAGGCGGGCCAAACACTGAAGCTTTCTTT | CASSQYRGGGPNTEAFF
TRBJ1-2 | . | TRBV12-3/TRBV12-4 | . | TGTGCCAGCAGACTCAGACAGATCTATGGCTACACCTTC | CASRLRQIYGYTF
TRBJ1-3 | . | TRBV7-2 | TRBD1 | TGTGCCAGCAGAGTACAGGGGTTTAACGGAAACACCATATATTTT | CASRVQGFNGNTIYF
TRBJ2-7 | . | TRBV5-1 | . | TGCGCCAGCAGCCCCACTACAGGGTACCACGAGCAGTACTTC | CASSPTTGYHEQYF
TRBJ1-5 | . | TRBV27 | . | TGTGCCAGCAGCCGCGCCAGCCGGGGGAATCAGCCCCAGCATTTT | CASSRASRGNQPQHF
TRBJ1-1 | . | TRBV19 | TRBD1 | TGTGCCAGTAGTAAGGCCCCCGGGACAGGGGGTATGAACACTGAAGCTTTCTTT | CASSKAPGTGGMNTEAFF
TRBJ1-2 | . | TRBV5-1 | . | TGCGCCAGCAGCTTGGGACAGAGCTATGGCTACACCTTC | CASSLGQSYGYTF
TRBJ2-3 | . | TRBV27 | TRBD2 | TGTGCCAGCAGTTTACTGACTAGCGGGGGCACAGATACGCAGTATTTT | CASSLLTSGGTDTQYF
TRBJ2-5 | few | TRBV6-2/TRBV6-3 | TRBD2 | TGTGCCAGCAGTTATGAGCGGGGGTACCAAGAGACCCAGTACTTC | CASSYERGYQETQYF
TRBJ2-3 | . | TRBV7-2 | . | TGTGCCAGCCAGGGGGCACCGACGGGCGGGGGGGCGGAAGATACGCAGTATTTT | CASQGAPTGGGAEDTQYF
TRBJ2-4 | . | TRBV29-1 | . | TGCAGCCTCCAAAGGGGGATGGAGAACATTCAGTACTTC | CSLQRGMENIQYF
TRBJ1-2 | . | TRBV21-1 | . | TGTGCCAGCAGCAAAACCGACAGGGGGCGGTTCTATGGCTACACCTTC | CASSKTDRGRFYGYTF
TRBJ1-5 | . | TRBV28 | TRBD1 | TGTGCCAGCAGTCTACAGGGGCTGCTTACTCTTGGCAATCAGCCCCAGCATTTT | CASSLQGLLTLGNQPQHF
TRBJ2-4 | . | TRBV7-9 | TRBD1 | TGTGCCAGCAGCCTTAGACAGGGCGAAAACATTCAGTACTTC | CASSLRQGENIQYF
TRBJ1-3 | . | TRBV5-1 | . | TGCGCCAGCAGCACACAGAGCTCTGGAAACACCATATATTTT | CASSTQSSGNTIYF
TRBJ2-7 | . | TRBV23-1 | . | TGCGCCAGCAGTCAACCTAAGGAGAGACGGCGGGTGAACGAGCAGTACTTC | CASSQPKERRRVNEQYF
TRBJ1-2 | . | TRBV24-1 | . | TGTGCCACCAGTGACAGGCTTTATGGCTACACCTTC | CATSDRLYGYTF